The 23 T cell receptor beta chains presented below share a single source sample, sequenced in a study of blood T cell repertoires in COVID-19 (dated by TCRdb to the early 2020s). Libraries were prepared through the immunoSEQ multiplex PCR assay. The table comes from immuneACCESS by way of TCRdb, which keeps in-frame sequences with V and J called. Part of the clones is missing from these tables; in studies checked, under half for an unresolved V gene and the rest for unknown reasons. The sample yields roughly 30,000 clones; roughly 80% were counted once. Together, the top ten hold roughly 7.3% of the sample. Sample: peripheral blood. The origin of the receptors is a woman aged 60-70 years with acute or convalescent COVID-19.

CDR3 in amino acids: CASSLDAEREKLFF. The DNA of the CDR3 is TGTGCCAGCAGCTTAGACGCCGAGCGGGAAAAACTGTTTTTT. This chain connects TRBV7-9 to TRBJ1-4; D not resolved. With 1 base removed from V and 8 bases from J, the gap between germline ends came to 11 bases. The CDR3 spans 14 residues. The germline CDR1 and CDR2 sequences are SEHNR and FQNEAQ (reference sequence).

J is TRBJ2-3 and V is TRBV2; 7 bases are shared with TRBD1. V was pared by 8 bases and J by 2 bases, with 13 bases of the junction left unmatched. Germline V gives CDR1 SNHLY, CDR2 FYNNEI. The CDR3 is 16 amino acids. CDR3 loop: CASGGQSNEFTDTQYF. As DNA, the CDR3 is TGTGCCAGCGGGGGACAGTCGAATGAGTTCACAGATACGCAGTATTTT.

This clone occurred a few times. This sequence joins TRBV5-1 and TRBJ1-4; a weak D match, TRBD1 (6 bases). V shed 4 bases and J shed 1 base, with 11 bases lying between them. Per the germline V gene, CDR1 is SGHRS and CDR2 is YFSETQ. The CDR3 runs to 15 residues. CDR3 amino acids: CASSPGTITNEKLFF. The DNA of the CDR3 is TGCGCCAGCAGCCCCGGGACAATAACTAATGAAAAACTGTTTTTT.

The chain employs TRBV7-2 and TRBJ1-2; D gene uncertain. The CDR3 is 12 residues long. Trimming stripped 3 bases from V and 4 bases from J, with 6 bases between. CDR1 and CDR2 from the germline V gene are SGHTA and FQGNSA. The CDR3 protein is CASSFRVYGYTF. Here the CDR3 DNA reads TGTGCCAGCAGCTTCCGTGTCTATGGCTACACCTTC.

The chain has TRBV5-8 and TRBJ1-2, with a tentative D call TRBD1 (5 bases). The V end was cut by 7 bases, the J end by 8 bases, with 12 bases between. The CDR3 is 11 residues long. In germline, CDR1 is SGHTS, CDR2 YDEGEE. The DNA for the CDR3 is TGTGCCAGCGGGGGACTGGCGGGCTACACCTTC. Protein sequence: CASGGLAGYTF. Drawing the rest from reference TRBV5-8 and TRBJ1-2, the complete variable domain is EAGVTQSPTHLIKTRGQQATLRCSPISGHTSVYWYQQALGLGLQFLLWYDEGEERNRGNFPPRFSGRQFPNYSSELNVNALELEDSALYLCASGGLAGYTFGSGTRLTVV.

This clone is medium-sized (0.01 to 0.1%) in the sample. The chain combines TRBV7-9 with TRBJ1-1, with D uncertain. Trimming cost V 4 bases and J 7 bases, with 10 bases left between them. The CDR3 has 12 residues. Germline CDR1 SEHNR, CDR2 FQNEAQ (reference sequence). The DNA of the CDR3 is TGTGCCAGCAGCTCCCAGACTGATGAAGCTTTCTTT. It codes for CASSSQTDEAFF.

This chain links TRBV5-4 with TRBJ2-7, with D perhaps matching TRBD1 (6 bases). The CDR3 covers 16 residues. Germline V CDR1 and CDR2: SGHNT, YYREEE (reference sequence). V shed 4 bases and J shed 0 bases, with 17 bases lying between them. CDR3 bases: TGTGCCAGCAGCCTTGCACTTGACAGGAGCTCCTACGAGCAGTACTTC. Translation gives CASSLALDRSSYEQYF.

This rearrangement joins TRBV5-8 to TRBJ1-2; 7 nucleotides line up with TRBD1. Germline values: CDR1 SGHTS, CDR2 YDEGEE. With V trimmed by 4 bases and J by 7 bases, 10 bases remained unmatched. The CDR3 covers 14 residues. CDR3 bases: TGTGCCAGCAGCCCGCCAGGGGGAAATGGTGGCTACACCTTC. Protein: CASSPPGGNGGYTF.

The V call is TRBV7-9, the J call TRBJ2-2, with 14 bases identical to TRBD2. Germline V gene lookup returns CDR1 SEHNR and CDR2 FQNEAQ (reference sequence). This CDR3 region has 16 residues. The V and J ends lost 3 bases and 6 bases, in that order; junction bases with no gene match: 3. The CDR3 spells CASSLGLAGVSGELFF. CDR3 sequence (DNA): TGTGCCAGCAGCTTGGGACTAGCGGGGGTTTCCGGGGAGCTGTTTTTT.

This sequence joins TRBV6-2 or TRBV6-3 and TRBJ1-5; 10 bases fit TRBD1. The V gene's germline CDR1 is MNHEY and CDR2 SVGEGT. Germline trimming cut 0 bases from V and 5 bases from J; bases unmatched to any gene: 7. CDR3 length: 17 amino acids. The CDR3 here is CASSYSSAGTGDQPQHF. Here the CDR3 DNA reads TGTGCCAGCAGTTACTCGAGTGCCGGGACAGGGGATCAGCCCCAGCATTTT.

This clone has a single count. V is TRBV29-1 and J is TRBJ1-5; tentative D call: TRBD1 (5 bases). With 3 bases removed from V and 1 base from J, the gap between germline ends came to 10 bases. Germline values: CDR1 SQVTM, CDR2 ANQGSEA. The CDR3 is made up of 14 amino acids. CDR3 loop: CSVEGGDSNQPQHF. CDR3 in DNA: TGCAGCGTTGAGGGGGGGGACAGCAATCAGCCCCAGCATTTT.

This clone has a single count. The V and J genes are TRBV6-6 and TRBJ2-3, with a possible D match to TRBD2 (7 bases). Trimming left V 6 bases short and J 6 bases short, with 22 bases between. Germline CDR1 is MNHNY and CDR2 is SVGAGI (reference sequence). The CDR3 consists of 16 residues. CDR3 coding DNA: TGTGCCAGCAGCCCCTGGGGGCGGGGGCGGGCGGATACGCAGTATTTT. Protein sequence: CASSPWGRGRADTQYF.

This clone has just a few counts. This chain connects TRBV30 to TRBJ1-1, with 7 positions matching TRBD1. This CDR3 comprises 12 residues. Germline V gives CDR1 GTSNPN, CDR2 SVGIG (reference sequence). Trimming removed 2 bases from V and 11 bases from J; junction bases left unmatched: 8. The CDR3 loop reads CAWSRGPGEAFF. DNA for the CDR3: TGTGCCTGGAGTAGGGGGCCCGGAGAGGCTTTCTTT.

The gene calls are TRBV19 and TRBJ1-5; D is perhaps TRBD1 (6 bases). Germline V gene sequence: CDR1 LNHDA, CDR2 SQIVND (reference sequence). This CDR3 region has 13 residues. V was cut by 7 bases and J by 3 bases, with 10 bases left in between. CDR3 bases: TGTGCCAGTATAGGACAGTTCAATCAGCCCCAGCATTTT. Protein product: CASIGQFNQPQHF.

The chain recombines TRBV7-9 with TRBJ2-5, with a tentative D call TRBD1 (6 bases). The CDR3 runs to 14 residues. Trimming stripped 8 bases from V and 4 bases from J, with 17 bases between. Germline V gene sequence: CDR1 SEHNR, CDR2 FQNEAQ (reference sequence). The CDR3 reads CASGDRGGPETQYF. The CDR3 region has the DNA TGTGCCAGCGGGGACCGTGGGGGCCCAGAGACCCAGTACTTC.

This rearrangement joins TRBV12-3 or TRBV12-4 to TRBJ2-1; D not certain. This CDR3 contains 13 residues. The V and J ends lost 7 bases and 3 bases respectively, with 10 bases between them. The CDR3 nucleotides are TGTGCCAGCAATATGAACAACTACAATGAGCAGTTCTTC. This gives the protein CASNMNNYNEQFF.

This chain links TRBV28 with TRBJ2-1, with D possibly matching TRBD2 (6 bases). Trimming pared 3 bases from V and 1 base from J, leaving 7 bases between. Germline V gene sequence: CDR1 MDHEN, CDR2 SYDVKM. The CDR3 spans 14 residues. The CDR3 DNA reads as TGTGCCAGCAGTTTGGGGGGTTCCTACAATGAGCAGTTCTTC. Protein: CASSLGGSYNEQFF. Combining the CDR3 with reference TRBV28 and TRBJ2-1 gives the whole variable domain DVKVTQSSRYLVKRTGEKVFLECVQDMDHENMFWYRQDPGLGLRLIYFSYDVKMKEKGDIPEGYSVSREKKERFSLILESASTNQTSMYLCASSLGGSYNEQFFGPGTRLTVL.

The chain is built from TRBV2 and TRBJ1-3; D unresolved. The CDR3 totals 14 residues. Germline lookup yields CDR1 SNHLY and CDR2 FYNNEI. V was clipped by 6 bases and J by 4 bases, with 13 bases between them. The CDR3 DNA reads as TGTGCCAGCAGCACCCACGGTTCAGGAAACACCATATATTTT. Its protein is CASSTHGSGNTIYF. Full variable domain (remainder filled in from reference TRBV2 and TRBJ1-3): EPEVTQTPSHQVTQMGQEVILRCVPISNHLYFYWYRQILGQKVEFLVSFYNNEISEKSEIFDDQFSVERPDGSNFTLKIRSTKLEDSAMYFCASSTHGSGNTIYFGEGSWLTVV.

This clone was seen only once. The chain uses TRBV5-1 and TRBJ1-1; weak D call: TRBD1 (5 bases). This CDR3 has 13 amino acids. Germline assignment: CDR1 SGHRS and CDR2 YFSETQ. V shed 0 bases and J shed 11 bases, with 14 bases lying between them. Here the CDR3 DNA reads TGCGCCAGCAGCTTGGGCCGGGACTCGCAGGCTTTCTTT. Protein product: CASSLGRDSQAFF.

This clone was detected only a few times. The chain is built from TRBV20-1 and TRBJ1-3; D is perhaps TRBD1 (5 bases). Germline CDR1 and CDR2: DFQATT and SNEGSKA (reference sequence). The length of the CDR3 is 14 residues. V lost 3 bases, J lost 2 bases, and 11 bases lay in between. CDR3 in amino acids: CSASRGGTGNTIYF. In DNA form, the CDR3 reads TGCAGTGCTAGTAGGGGAGGTACTGGAAACACCATATATTTT.

The gene calls are TRBV10-3 and TRBJ1-1, with 9 nucleotides matching TRBD1. J gave up 3 bases and V 5 bases, and 13 bases lay outside the gene matches. The CDR3 loop spans 17 amino acids. The V gene's germline CDR1 is ENHRY and CDR2 SYGVKD. CDR3 amino acids: CAISYGIGTGPDTEAFF. The CDR3 DNA reads TGTGCCATCAGTTACGGTATAGGGACAGGGCCCGACACTGAAGCTTTCTTT.

This chain uses TRBV20-1 with TRBJ2-5; D is possibly TRBD1 (6 bases). This CDR3 has 11 residues. V dropped 6 bases and J dropped 6 bases, with 11 bases sitting between them. The germline V gene encodes CDR1 DFQATT and CDR2 SNEGSKA (reference sequence). The CDR3 loop reads CSAERDKTQYF. The CDR3 DNA reads as TGCAGTGCAGAGAGGGACAAGACCCAGTACTTC.

The gene calls are TRBV5-6 and TRBJ2-7, with TRBD1 identical over 7 bases. The J segment lost 6 bases and the V segment lost 4 bases, leaving 10 bases of the junction unmatched. Per the germline V gene, CDR1 is SGHDT and CDR2 is YYEEEE. The length of the CDR3 is 14 residues. CDR3 nucleotide sequence: TGTGCCAGCAGCAGAATGACAGGGCGAAGCGAGCAGTACTTC. As protein: CASSRMTGRSEQYF.